The 11 T cell receptor beta chains in this list originate from one sample, sequenced in a study of T cells after yellow fever vaccination. TCRdb reprocessed the 5' RACE reads via MiXCR and lists one record per CDR3 protein. The sample includes approximately 250,000 distinct CDR3 sequences, about 3.7% of them seen just once. This specimen consisted of PBMCs, obtained 15 days after the yellow fever booster vaccination. These receptors were taken from a man between 18 and 35 years old who received the YFV17D yellow fever vaccine.

This clonotype appeared many times. V usage is TRBV10-1 and J usage is TRBJ2-7; D uncertain. CDR1 WNHNN and CDR2 SYGVQD come from the germline V gene (reference sequence). Trimming left V 4 bases short and J 6 bases short, with 13 bases between. This CDR3 region has 13 residues. In DNA form, the CDR3 reads TGCGCCAGCAGTGCCACCCTTCTCCTCGAGCAGTACTTC. Its translation is CASSATLLLEQYF.

J is TRBJ2-3 and V is TRBV7-2; no firm D call. Deletions cut 5 bases from V and 0 bases from J, with 9 bases between. The CDR3 length is 14 residues. The germline CDR1 and CDR2 sequences are SGHTA and FQGNSA. CDR3 loop: CASSPPESTDTQYF. CDR3 bases: TGTGCCAGCAGCCCCCCGGAGAGCACAGATACGCAGTATTTT.

This clonotype was seen at least ten times. This chain uses TRBV13 with TRBJ2-2, with a tentative D call TRBD2 (7 bases). The CDR3 consists of 17 residues. V dropped 3 bases and J dropped 4 bases, with 18 bases sitting between them. CDR1 is PRHDT and CDR2 is FYEKMQ in the germline V gene (reference sequence). CDR3 in DNA: TGTGCCAGCAGCTTTATCGGGGGGCGAGAGGGCACCGGGGAGCTGTTTTTT. Amino acids: CASSFIGGREGTGELFF.

This clonotype was counted many times. The CDR3 region is CASRGGQSEQFF. CDR3 DNA: TGTGCCAGCCGGGGGGGCCAGAGTGAGCAGTTCTTC. The chain combines TRBV9 with TRBJ2-1; 8 positions agree with TRBD2. This CDR3 spans 12 amino acids. From germline, CDR1 is SGDLS and CDR2 YYNGEE. The V gene end was trimmed by 7 bases and the J gene end by 9 bases; junction bases not matched to a gene: 6.

The chain recombines TRBV12-3 or TRBV12-4 with TRBJ2-7; 7 nucleotides agree with TRBD1. The CDR3 runs to 15 residues. V trimming: 6 bases; J trimming: 1 base; junction bases outside the gene matches: 9. The CDR3: CASSQTAQGSYEQYF. In DNA form, the CDR3 reads TGTGCCAGCAGCCAAACCGCACAGGGGTCCTACGAGCAGTACTTC.

Ten or more counts support this clonotype. This chain joins TRBV4-1 and TRBJ2-1, with 11 positions matching TRBD2. The CDR3 runs to 16 residues. Germline V gene data show CDR1 as MGHRA and CDR2 as YSYEKL. Trimming removed 2 bases from V and 6 bases from J; junction bases left unmatched: 6. CDR3 in amino acids: CASSQLLAGGLNEQFF. CDR3 sequence (DNA): TGCGCCAGCAGCCAACTTCTAGCGGGGGGTCTCAATGAGCAGTTCTTC.

This clonotype was recorded at least ten times. V usage is TRBV4-3 and J usage is TRBJ1-2; the D is unclear. Germline-derived CDR1 and CDR2 are LGHNA and YSLEER. The V and J ends lost 0 bases and 2 bases respectively, with 7 bases between them. The CDR3 consists of 14 residues. Written as DNA, the CDR3 is TGCGCCAGCAGCCAAGAAACCCGAAACTATGGCTACACCTTC. Its translation is CASSQETRNYGYTF.

This clonotype was seen ten or more times. The chain couples TRBV7-2 to TRBJ2-5; unclear D gene. The CDR3 totals 13 residues. Germline CDR1 reads SGHTA; CDR2 reads FQGNSA. Trimming took 0 bases from V and 5 from J, leaving 7 bases between them. The DNA of the CDR3 is TGTGCCAGCAGCTTAGCCACACATGAGACCCAGTACTTC. As protein: CASSLATHETQYF.

Ten or more counts support this clonotype. The gene calls are TRBV7-2 and TRBJ1-2; TRBD1 matches 11 bases. CDR1 and CDR2 (germline): SGHTA, FQGNSA. The CDR3 contains 14 residues. After removal of 6 bases from V and 8 bases from J, the junction contained 8 bases not matched to a gene. CDR3 DNA: TGTGCCAGCAGTCCGGGGACAGGGGGACGAGGCTACACCTTC. Its translation: CASSPGTGGRGYTF.

This clonotype appeared many times. This rearrangement joins TRBV3-1 to TRBJ1-5; D possibly corresponds to TRBD1 (5 bases). V gave up 0 bases and J gave up 3 bases, with 12 bases separating them. The V gene's germline CDR1 is LGHDT and CDR2 YNNKEL (reference sequence). The CDR3 contains 16 residues. Here the CDR3 reads CASSQETAGFNQPQHF. In nucleotides, the CDR3 is TGTGCCAGCAGCCAAGAGACAGCCGGATTCAATCAGCCCCAGCATTTT. Full variable domain (rest looked up from reference TRBV3-1 and TRBJ1-5): DTAVSQTPKYLVTQMGNDKSIKCEQNLGHDTMYWYKQDSKKFLKIMFSYNNKELIINETVPNRFSPKSPDKAHLNLHINSLELGDSAVYFCASSQETAGFNQPQHFGDGTRLSIL.

This clonotype has ten or more counts. The V and J genes are TRBV2 and TRBJ2-7; 11 bases agree with TRBD1. Germline V gene data show CDR1 as SNHLY and CDR2 as FYNNEI. V trimming: 6 bases; J trimming: 5 bases; junction bases outside the gene matches: 12. The CDR3 covers 16 residues. The CDR3 coding sequence is TGTGCCAGCAGGGACCTCCGGACAGGGGGCTTGGACGAGCAGTACTTC. Protein: CASRDLRTGGLDEQYF.